These T cell receptor beta chains were read from a single sample in a study of siplizumab effects on memory and regulatory T cells. Generated by immunoSEQ multiplex PCR, the TCRdb table keeps only in-frame clones and is missing some. The sample consists of about 94,000 clones, approximately 95% of them appearing once. The sequencing input was non-Treg CD4+ T cells sorted from blood. The receptor source for this set is a human donor in good health. Each CDR3 is given with its conserved first and last residue. Each record gives: CDR3 protein, CDR3 DNA, V gene, D gene, J gene, clone size. D genes are given only for firm matches. Clone size appears in some rows only: once, few, many, or a class for an expanded clone.

CDR3: CASSKKLPQDRVPVTNEKLFF; DNA: TGTGCCAGTAGTAAGAAGCTACCCCAGGACAGGGTGCCTGTAACTAATGAAAAACTGTTTTTT; V: TRBV19; D: TRBD1; J: TRBJ1-4; size: -
CDR3: CAISQATSRRGAVF; DNA: TGTGCCATCAGCCAAGCAACTAGCCGCCGGGGAGCTGTTTTT; V: TRBV10-3; D: -; J: TRBJ2-2; size: -
CDR3: CASSPGTGNEKLFF; DNA: TGTGCCAGTAGTCCCGGGACAGGGAATGAAAAACTGTTTTTT; V: TRBV19; D: TRBD1; J: TRBJ1-4; size: once
CDR3: CASSHGLAGVGETQYF; DNA: TGTGCCAGCAGCCATGGGCTAGCGGGAGTTGGAGAGACCCAGTACTTC; V: TRBV27; D: TRBD2; J: TRBJ2-5; size: -
CDR3: CASSPSLEWETQYF; DNA: TGTGCCAGCAGCCCGTCCTTAGAATGGGAGACCCAGTACTTC; V: TRBV9; D: -; J: TRBJ2-5; size: once
CDR3: CASSLGWRAGVYEQYF; DNA: TGTGCCAGCAGCTTGGGATGGCGGGCGGGAGTTTACGAGCAGTACTTC; V: TRBV5-6; D: TRBD2; J: TRBJ2-7; size: -
CDR3: CASGLTTDTQYF; DNA: TGTGCTAGTGGCCTAACCACAGATACGCAGTATTTT; V: TRBV12-5; D: -; J: TRBJ2-3; size: -
CDR3: CASSPGTGTMNTEAFF; DNA: TGTGCCAGCTCACCCGGGACAGGGACCATGAACACTGAAGCTTTCTTT; V: TRBV18; D: TRBD1; J: TRBJ1-1; size: -
CDR3: CAISEGQGIRSNQPQHF; DNA: TGTGCCATCAGTGAGGGCCAGGGAATCAGGAGCAATCAGCCCCAGCATTTT; V: TRBV10-3; D: -; J: TRBJ1-5; size: -
CDR3: CASSPRQDHFSGNTIYF; DNA: TGTGCCAGCAGCCCGAGACAGGACCACTTCTCTGGAAACACCATATATTTT; V: TRBV2; D: -; J: TRBJ1-3; size: -
CDR3: CASSLVVRANEQFF; DNA: TGTGCCAGCAGCTTAGTAGTACGGGCCAATGAGCAGTTCTTC; V: TRBV11-2; D: -; J: TRBJ2-1; size: -
CDR3: CASRPGTHSNQPQHF; DNA: TGTGCCAGCAGACCCGGGACACATAGCAATCAGCCCCAGCATTTT; V: TRBV6-5; D: -; J: TRBJ1-5; size: -
CDR3: CASSISTGLVTGELFF; DNA: TGTGCCAGTAGTATATCCACAGGGCTTGTCACCGGGGAGCTGTTTTTT; V: TRBV19; D: -; J: TRBJ2-2; size: -
CDR3: CASSINMNTEAFF; DNA: TGTGCCAGCTCAATCAACATGAACACTGAAGCTTTCTTT; V: TRBV18; D: -; J: TRBJ1-1; size: few
CDR3: CASSLSRRDDTQYF; DNA: TGTGCCAGCAGCTTAAGCAGAAGGGACGATACGCAGTATTTT; V: TRBV7-3; D: -; J: TRBJ2-3; size: -
CDR3: CASSSAQGAVYGYTF; DNA: TGCGCCAGCAGCTCCGCACAGGGGGCCGTCTATGGCTACACCTTC; V: TRBV5-1; D: TRBD1; J: TRBJ1-2; size: -
CDR3: CASSLGRFYEQYF; DNA: TGTGCCAGCAGCTTAGGGAGATTCTACGAGCAGTACTTC; V: TRBV11-3; D: -; J: TRBJ2-7; size: -
CDR3: CASSYKGQGAYEQYF; DNA: TGTGCCAGCAGCTACAAGGGACAGGGGGCCTACGAGCAGTACTTC; V: TRBV5-4; D: TRBD1; J: TRBJ2-7; size: -
CDR3: CASRGSANYGYTF; DNA: TGTGCCAGCAGAGGCAGTGCTAACTATGGCTACACCTTC; V: TRBV6-1; D: -; J: TRBJ1-2; size: -
CDR3: CASSLVREKTEAFF; DNA: TGTGCCAGCAGCTTAGTCAGGGAAAAAACTGAAGCTTTCTTT; V: TRBV7-9; D: -; J: TRBJ1-1; size: -
CDR3: CASTQMGTGGEQYF; DNA: TGTGCCAGCACCCAAATGGGGACAGGGGGGGAGCAGTACTTC; V: TRBV6-1; D: TRBD1; J: TRBJ2-7; size: -
CDR3: CASSYSTGGGTEAFF; DNA: TGTGCCAGCAGTTACTCGACCGGGGGCGGGACTGAAGCTTTCTTT; V: TRBV6-5; D: -; J: TRBJ1-1; size: -